This T cell receptor beta chain is drawn from a study of T cell repertoires in cytomegalovirus infection. Study overall: TCR beta signatures that were public indicated CMV infection and matching HLA type.

Findings and caveats of the study: HLA-C-restricted CMV-specific TCR beta clonotypes were dominant in the ex vivo response. Cumulative public TCR beta family frequency identified CMV carriers with the relevant HLA.

The table lists this clonotype with many counts. Its specificity is unknown. The CDR3 is 17 residues long. Trimming took 5 bases from V and 1 from J; bases not matched to a gene: 10. Germline V gene data show CDR1 as SGHTA and CDR2 as FQGNSA. TCRdb reanalysed the reads using MiXCR and keeps one entry per CDR3 protein. The sample holds 200,000 or so distinct CDR3 sequences; roughly 19% are singletons and the top ten take approximately 2.9%. This clonotype was obtained from a human donor in good health (CMV status not recorded). Some clones in this sample may be carry-over from other donors' samples. The chain has TRBV7-2 and TRBJ2-2; TRBD2 aligns across 7 bases. The sequenced material came from PBMCs. The chain's CDR3 is CASSPKRGVGNTGELFF. CDR3 in DNA: TGTGCCAGCAGCCCTAAACGGGGGGTGGGGAACACCGGGGAGCTGTTTTTT.